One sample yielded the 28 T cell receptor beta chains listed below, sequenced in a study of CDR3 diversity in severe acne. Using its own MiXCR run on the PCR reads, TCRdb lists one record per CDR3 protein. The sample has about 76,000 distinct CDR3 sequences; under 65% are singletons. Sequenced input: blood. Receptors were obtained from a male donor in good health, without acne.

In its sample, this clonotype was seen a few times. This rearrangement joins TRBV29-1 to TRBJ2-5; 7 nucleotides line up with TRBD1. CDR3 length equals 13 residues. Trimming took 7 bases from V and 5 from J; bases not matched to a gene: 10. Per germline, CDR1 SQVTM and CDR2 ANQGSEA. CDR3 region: CSGGQPNRETQYF. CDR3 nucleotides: TGCAGCGGGGGACAGCCGAACCGGGAGACCCAGTACTTC. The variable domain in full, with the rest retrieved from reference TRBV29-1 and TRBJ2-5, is SAVISQKPSRDICQRGTSLTIQCQVDSQVTMMFWYRQQPGQSLTLIATANQGSEATYESGFVIDKFPISRPNLTFSTLTVSNMSPEDSSIYLCSGGQPNRETQYFGPGTRLLVL.

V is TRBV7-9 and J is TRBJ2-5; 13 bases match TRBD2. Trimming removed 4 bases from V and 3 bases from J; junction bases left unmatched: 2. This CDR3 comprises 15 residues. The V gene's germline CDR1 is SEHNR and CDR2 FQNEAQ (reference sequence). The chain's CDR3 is CASSSGTSGEETQYF. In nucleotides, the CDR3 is TGTGCCAGCAGCTCCGGGACTAGCGGGGAAGAGACCCAGTACTTC.

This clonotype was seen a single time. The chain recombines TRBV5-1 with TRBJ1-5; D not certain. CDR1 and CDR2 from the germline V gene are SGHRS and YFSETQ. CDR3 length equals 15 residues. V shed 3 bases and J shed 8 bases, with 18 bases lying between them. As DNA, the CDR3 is TGCGCCAGCAGCTCCTATCAGACGGGCTTGGAGCCCCAGCATTTT. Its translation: CASSSYQTGLEPQHF.

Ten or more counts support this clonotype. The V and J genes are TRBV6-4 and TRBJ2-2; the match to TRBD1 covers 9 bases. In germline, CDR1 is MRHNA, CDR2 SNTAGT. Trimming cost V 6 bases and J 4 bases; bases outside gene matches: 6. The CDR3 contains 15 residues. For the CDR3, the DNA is TGTGCCAGCAGAAGGACAGGGGCCATCACCGGGGAGCTGTTTTTT. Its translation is CASRRTGAITGELFF.

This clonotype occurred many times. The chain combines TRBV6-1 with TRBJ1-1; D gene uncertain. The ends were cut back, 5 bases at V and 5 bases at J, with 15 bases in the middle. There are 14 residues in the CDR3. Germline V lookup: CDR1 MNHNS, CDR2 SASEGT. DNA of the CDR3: TGTGCCAGCAGTCCAGAGGCTGTGATTACTGAAGCTTTCTTT. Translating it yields CASSPEAVITEAFF.

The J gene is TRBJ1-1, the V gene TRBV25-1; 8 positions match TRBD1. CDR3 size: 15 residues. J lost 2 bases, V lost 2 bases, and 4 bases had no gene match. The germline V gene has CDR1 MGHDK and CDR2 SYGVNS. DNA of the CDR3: TGTGCCAGCAGTGAACCACAGGGGGGCAACACTGAAGCTTTCTTT. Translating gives CASSEPQGGNTEAFF.

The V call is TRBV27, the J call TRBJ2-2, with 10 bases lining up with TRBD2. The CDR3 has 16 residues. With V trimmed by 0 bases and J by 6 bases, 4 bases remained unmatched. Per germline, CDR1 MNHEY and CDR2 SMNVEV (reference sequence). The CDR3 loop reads CASSLSGTSDPGELFF. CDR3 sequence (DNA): TGTGCCAGCAGTTTATCCGGGACTAGCGATCCCGGGGAGCTGTTTTTT.

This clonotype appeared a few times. The CDR3 protein is CATSDRRSPYEQYF. The CDR3 coding sequence is TGTGCCACCAGTGATCGGCGCTCGCCCTACGAGCAGTACTTC. The rearrangement links TRBV24-1 to TRBJ2-7; D is uncertain. V was cut by 3 bases and J by 2 bases, with 10 bases left in between. The CDR3 has 14 amino acids. Germline V gene lookup returns CDR1 KGHDR and CDR2 SFDVKD.

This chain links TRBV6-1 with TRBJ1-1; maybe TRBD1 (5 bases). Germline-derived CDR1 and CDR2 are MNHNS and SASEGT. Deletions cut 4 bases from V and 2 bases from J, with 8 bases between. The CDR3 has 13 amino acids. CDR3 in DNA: TGTGCCAGCAGTGGAGGGGCTAACACTGAAGCTTTCTTT. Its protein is CASSGGANTEAFF.

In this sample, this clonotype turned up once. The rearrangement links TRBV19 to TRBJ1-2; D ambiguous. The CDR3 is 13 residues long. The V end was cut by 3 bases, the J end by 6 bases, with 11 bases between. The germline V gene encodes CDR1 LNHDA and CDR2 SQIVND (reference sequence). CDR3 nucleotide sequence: TGTGCCAGTAGTATGGGTCCCTTTGATGGCTACACCTTC. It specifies CASSMGPFDGYTF.

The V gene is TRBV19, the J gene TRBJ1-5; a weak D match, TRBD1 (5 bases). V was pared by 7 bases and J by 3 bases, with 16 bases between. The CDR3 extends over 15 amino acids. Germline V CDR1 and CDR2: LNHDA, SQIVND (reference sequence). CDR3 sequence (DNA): TGTGCCAGTACTAACTGGGACGTAACCAATCAGCCCCAGCATTTT. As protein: CASTNWDVTNQPQHF. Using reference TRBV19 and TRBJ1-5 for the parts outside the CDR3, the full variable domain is DGGITQSPKYLFRKEGQNVTLSCEQNLNHDAMYWYRQDPGQGLRLIYYSQIVNDFQKGDIAEGYSVSREKKESFPLTVTSAQKNPTAFYLCASTNWDVTNQPQHFGDGTRLSIL.

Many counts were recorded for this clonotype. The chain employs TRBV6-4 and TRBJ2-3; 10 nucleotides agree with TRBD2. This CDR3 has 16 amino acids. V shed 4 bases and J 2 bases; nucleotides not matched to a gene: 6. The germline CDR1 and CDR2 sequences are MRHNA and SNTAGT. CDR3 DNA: TGTGCCAGCAGTGGGGGGACTAGCGAGGCCACAGATACGCAGTATTTT. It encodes CASSGGTSEATDTQYF.

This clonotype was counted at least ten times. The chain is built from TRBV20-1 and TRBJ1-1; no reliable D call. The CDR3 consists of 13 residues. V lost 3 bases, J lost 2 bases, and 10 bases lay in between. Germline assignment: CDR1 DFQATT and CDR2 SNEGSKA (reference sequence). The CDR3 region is CSARVSFNTEAFF. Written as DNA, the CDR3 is TGCAGTGCTAGGGTTTCTTTTAACACTGAAGCTTTCTTT.

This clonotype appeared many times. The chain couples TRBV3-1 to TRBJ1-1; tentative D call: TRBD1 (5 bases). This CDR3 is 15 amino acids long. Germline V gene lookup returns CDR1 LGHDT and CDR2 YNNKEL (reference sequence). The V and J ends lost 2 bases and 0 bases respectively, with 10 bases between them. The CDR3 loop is CASSQTTALNTEAFF. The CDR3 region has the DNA TGTGCCAGCAGCCAAACGACAGCCTTGAACACTGAAGCTTTCTTT.

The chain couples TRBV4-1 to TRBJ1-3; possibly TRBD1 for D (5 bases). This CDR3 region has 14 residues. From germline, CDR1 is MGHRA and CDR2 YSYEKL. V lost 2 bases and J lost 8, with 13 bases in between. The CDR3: CASSQRPLGDTIYF. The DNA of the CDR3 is TGCGCCAGCAGCCAACGCCCGCTGGGGGACACCATATATTTT.

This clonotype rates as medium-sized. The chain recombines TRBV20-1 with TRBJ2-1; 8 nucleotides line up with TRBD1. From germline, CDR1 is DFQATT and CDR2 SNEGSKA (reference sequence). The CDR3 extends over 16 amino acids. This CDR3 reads CSTQAEDRVMIGEQFF. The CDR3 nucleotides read TGCAGCACTCAAGCGGAGGACAGGGTAATGATCGGTGAGCAGTTCTTC.

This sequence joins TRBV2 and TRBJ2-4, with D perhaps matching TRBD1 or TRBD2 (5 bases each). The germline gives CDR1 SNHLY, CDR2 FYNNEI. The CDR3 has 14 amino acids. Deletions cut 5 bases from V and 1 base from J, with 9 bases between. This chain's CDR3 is CASSPGLAKNIQYF. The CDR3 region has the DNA TGTGCCAGCAGTCCGGGGCTTGCCAAAAACATTCAGTACTTC.

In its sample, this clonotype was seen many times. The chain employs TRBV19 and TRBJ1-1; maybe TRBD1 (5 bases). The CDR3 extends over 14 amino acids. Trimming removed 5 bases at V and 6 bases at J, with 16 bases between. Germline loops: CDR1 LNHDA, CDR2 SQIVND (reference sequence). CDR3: CASSVNWGIAEAFF. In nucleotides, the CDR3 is TGTGCCAGTAGTGTCAATTGGGGGATCGCTGAAGCTTTCTTT.

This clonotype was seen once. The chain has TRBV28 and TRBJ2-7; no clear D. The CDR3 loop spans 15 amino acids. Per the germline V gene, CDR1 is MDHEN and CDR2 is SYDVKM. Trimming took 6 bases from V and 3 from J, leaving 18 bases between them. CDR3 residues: CASSDEWLKNYEQYF. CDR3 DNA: TGTGCCAGCAGCGATGAATGGCTGAAGAACTACGAGCAGTACTTC.

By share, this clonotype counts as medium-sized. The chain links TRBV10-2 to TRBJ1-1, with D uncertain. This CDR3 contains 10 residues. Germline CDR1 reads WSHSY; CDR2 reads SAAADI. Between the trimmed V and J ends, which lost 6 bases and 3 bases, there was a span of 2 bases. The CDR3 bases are TGCGCCAGCAGGGACACTGAAGCTTTCTTT. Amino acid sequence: CASRDTEAFF.

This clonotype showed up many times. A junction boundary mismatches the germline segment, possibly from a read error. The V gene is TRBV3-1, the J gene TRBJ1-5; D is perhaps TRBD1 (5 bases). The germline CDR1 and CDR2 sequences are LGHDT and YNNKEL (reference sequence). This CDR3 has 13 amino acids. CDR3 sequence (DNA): TGCGCCAGCAGCCAGGGAACAGGTCAGCCCCAGCATTTT. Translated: CASSQGTGQPQHF.

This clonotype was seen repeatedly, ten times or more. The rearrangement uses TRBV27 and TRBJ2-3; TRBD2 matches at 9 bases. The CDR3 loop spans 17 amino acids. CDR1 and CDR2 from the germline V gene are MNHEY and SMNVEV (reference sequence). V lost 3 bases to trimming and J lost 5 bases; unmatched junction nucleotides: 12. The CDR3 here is CASSFRREGVRRDTQYF. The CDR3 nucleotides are TGTGCCAGCAGTTTTCGGCGGGAGGGGGTCCGGCGAGATACGCAGTATTTT.

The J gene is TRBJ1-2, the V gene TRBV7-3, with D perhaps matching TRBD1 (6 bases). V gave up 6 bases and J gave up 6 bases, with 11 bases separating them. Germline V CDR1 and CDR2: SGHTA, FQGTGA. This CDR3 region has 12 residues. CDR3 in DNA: TGTGCCAGCAGTCTCGACAGGCATGGCTACACCTTC. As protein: CASSLDRHGYTF.

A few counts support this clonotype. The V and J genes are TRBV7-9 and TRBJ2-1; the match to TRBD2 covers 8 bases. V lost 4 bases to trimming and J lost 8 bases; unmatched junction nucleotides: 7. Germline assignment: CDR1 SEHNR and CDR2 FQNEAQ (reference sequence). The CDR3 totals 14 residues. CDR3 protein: CASSWDREGDEQFF. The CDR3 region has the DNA TGTGCCAGCAGCTGGGACCGGGAGGGGGATGAGCAGTTCTTC.

CDR3 amino acids: CATSDFRGADGYTIYF. CDR3 DNA sequence: TGTGCCACCAGTGATTTTCGGGGGGCTGATGGCTACACCATATATTTT. The chain combines TRBV24-1 with TRBJ1-3; D is perhaps TRBD1 (6 bases). This CDR3 spans 16 amino acids. Trimming shortened V by 1 base and J by 8 bases, and 17 bases separated the two germline ends. Germline V lookup: CDR1 KGHDR, CDR2 SFDVKD.

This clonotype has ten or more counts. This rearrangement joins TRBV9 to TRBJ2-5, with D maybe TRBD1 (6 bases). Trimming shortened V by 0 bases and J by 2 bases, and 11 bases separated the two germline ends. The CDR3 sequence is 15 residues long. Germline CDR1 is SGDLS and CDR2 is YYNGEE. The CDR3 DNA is TGTGCCAGCAGCGTAGGGGGGCAGGGGCAAGAGACCCAGTACTTC. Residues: CASSVGGQGQETQYF.

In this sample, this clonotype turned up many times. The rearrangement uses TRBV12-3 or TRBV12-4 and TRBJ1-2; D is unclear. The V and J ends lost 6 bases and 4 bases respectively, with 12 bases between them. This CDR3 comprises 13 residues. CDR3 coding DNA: TGTGCCAGCAGAAAACAGAGGCTCTATGGCTACACCTTC. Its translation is CASRKQRLYGYTF.

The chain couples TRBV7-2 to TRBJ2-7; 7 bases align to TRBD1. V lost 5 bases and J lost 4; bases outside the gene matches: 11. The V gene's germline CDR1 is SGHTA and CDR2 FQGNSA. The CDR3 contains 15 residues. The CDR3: CASSPGTETSYEQYF. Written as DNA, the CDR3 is TGTGCCAGCAGCCCCGGGACAGAGACATCATACGAGCAGTACTTC.